This record covers a single T cell receptor (beta chain). Its antigen is unidentified. This CDR3 is also generated by other DNA sequences in the sample. Germline assignment: CDR1 MNHEY and CDR2 SMNVEV (reference sequence). The CDR3 loop spans 13 amino acids. V lost 2 bases to trimming and J lost 5 bases; unmatched junction nucleotides: 2. This sample was taken from a study of Tregs in tolerant kidney transplant recipients. Data came from immunoSEQ multiplex PCR; TCRdb stores just in-frame clones and leaves some out. Here the sample spans approximately 47,000 clones, roughly 87% being singletons. The nonmyeloablative bone marrow transplants came from related graft donors, with transient mixed chimerism. Study-wide findings and caveats: This study did not directly address biological reproducibility.

The sequence was collected from a human patient who received a combined kidney and bone marrow transplant. Some of the T cells may derive from the graft donor. The sample in question was CD8+ T cells from blood (PBMCs), obtained 12 months after the transplant. This rearrangement joins TRBV27 to TRBJ2-5; 7 bases match TRBD2. The CDR3 loop is CASSLVGGETQYF. For the CDR3, the DNA is TGTGCCAGCAGTTTAGTCGGGGGGGAGACCCAGTACTTC.